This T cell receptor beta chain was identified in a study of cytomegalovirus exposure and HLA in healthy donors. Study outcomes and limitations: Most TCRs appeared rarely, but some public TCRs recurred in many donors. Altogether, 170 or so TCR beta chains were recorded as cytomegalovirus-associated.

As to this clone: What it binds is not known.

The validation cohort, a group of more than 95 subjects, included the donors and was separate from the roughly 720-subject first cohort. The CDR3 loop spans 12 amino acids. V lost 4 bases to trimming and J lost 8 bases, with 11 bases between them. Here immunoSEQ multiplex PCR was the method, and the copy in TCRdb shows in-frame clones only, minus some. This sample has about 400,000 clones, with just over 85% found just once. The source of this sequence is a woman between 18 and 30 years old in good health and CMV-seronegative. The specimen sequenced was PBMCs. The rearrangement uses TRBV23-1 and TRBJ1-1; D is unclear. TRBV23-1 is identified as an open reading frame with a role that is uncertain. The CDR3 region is CASSPYRNEAFF. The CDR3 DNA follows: TGCGCCAGCAGTCCTTACAGAAACGAAGCTTTCTTT.